This entry lists 18 T cell receptor beta chains sequenced from one sample in a study of CD8 T cells in Susac syndrome. RNA totalling about 0.45 to 1 ug underwent reverse transcription with random hexamers. TCRdb ran MiXCR on the immunoSEQ multiplex PCR reads and lists one entry per CDR3 protein. The table lists about 120,000 distinct CDR3 sequences, about 94% of them singletons. Input material: CD8+ T cells from PBMCs. The receptors derive from a human donor with Susac syndrome.

This chain links TRBV7-9 with TRBJ2-5; 12 bases match TRBD2. The CDR3 covers 16 residues. Germline trimming cut 1 base from V and 4 bases from J; bases unmatched to any gene: 4. Germline V gives CDR1 SEHNR, CDR2 FQNEAQ (reference sequence). The CDR3 nucleotides read TGTGCCAGCAGCTTAGTGTCGACTAGCGGGGGAGAGACCCAGTACTTC. Translating it yields CASSLVSTSGGETQYF.

This clonotype was counted a single time. The rearrangement links TRBV12-3 or TRBV12-4 to TRBJ2-5; D might be TRBD2 (7 bases). The V gene lost 6 bases and the J gene lost 5 bases, with 19 bases spanning the gap. The CDR3 spans 15 residues. Here the CDR3 reads CASSAPGGPGETQYF. CDR3 coding DNA: TGTGCCAGCAGCGCGCCCGGGGGGCCGGGGGAGACCCAGTACTTC.

The rearrangement links TRBV11-2 to TRBJ2-7; 11 nucleotides line up with TRBD1. Trimming cost V 5 bases and J 1 base; bases outside gene matches: 7. CDR1 SGHAT and CDR2 FQNNGV come from the germline V gene. This CDR3 is 16 amino acids long. CDR3 sequence: CASSETGQGASYEQYF. CDR3 in DNA: TGTGCCAGCAGCGAGACTGGACAGGGGGCATCCTACGAGCAGTACTTC. Together with reference TRBV11-2 and TRBJ2-7, the CDR3 gives the full variable domain: EAGVAQSPRYKIIEKRQSVAFWCNPISGHATLYWYQQILGQGPKLLIQFQNNGVVDDSQLPKDRFSAERLKGVDSTLKIQPAKLEDSAVYLCASSETGQGASYEQYFGPGTRLTVT.

The chain employs TRBV4-3 and TRBJ2-1; tentative D call: TRBD2 (6 bases). This CDR3 is built from 15 residues. Germline V lookup: CDR1 LGHNA, CDR2 YSLEER. Trimming took 2 bases from V and 2 from J, leaving 10 bases between them. This chain's CDR3 is CASSQLASAYNEQFF. The CDR3 bases are TGCGCCAGCAGCCAACTAGCGTCGGCCTACAATGAGCAGTTCTTC.

The chain recombines TRBV15 with TRBJ1-2; 8 positions match TRBD1. CDR3 length: 16 amino acids. Germline CDR1 LNHNV, CDR2 YYDKDF (reference sequence). Germline trimming cut 1 base from V and 3 bases from J; bases unmatched to any gene: 7. The CDR3 DNA is TGTGCCACCAGCAGAGCCAGACAGACAGGGGACTATGGCTACACCTTC. It translates to CATSRARQTGDYGYTF.

The chain carries TRBV2 and TRBJ2-5, with D tentatively TRBD1 or TRBD2 (6 bases each). Germline loops: CDR1 SNHLY, CDR2 FYNNEI. CDR3 length equals 13 residues. Trimming removed 8 bases from V and 4 bases from J, with 14 bases in between. The CDR3 DNA is TGTGCCAGCGAGGGGGGCTTGTCAGAGACCCAGTACTTC. It specifies CASEGGLSETQYF.

The chain joins TRBV20-1 to TRBJ2-5; TRBD1 agrees at 11 bases. Germline values: CDR1 DFQATT, CDR2 SNEGSKA (reference sequence). V trimming: 3 bases; J trimming: 0 bases; junction bases outside the gene matches: 15. The CDR3 covers 19 residues. The CDR3 DNA sequence: TGCAGTGCTAGCTGGGAAGTTGGGACAGGGGGGGCGTACCAAGAGACCCAGTACTTC. It specifies CSASWEVGTGGAYQETQYF.

The rearrangement links TRBV7-3 to TRBJ2-5; 10 bases line up with TRBD2. The V gene's germline CDR1 is SGHTA and CDR2 FQGTGA. This CDR3 has 16 amino acids. The junction had 10 bases not matched to a gene; V was cut back by 5 bases and J by 4 bases. CDR3 coding DNA: TGTGCCAGCAGCCCCGGCCCCCGGACTAGCGGAGAGACCCAGTACTTC. Translating gives CASSPGPRTSGETQYF. Drawing the rest from reference TRBV7-3 and TRBJ2-5, the complete variable domain is GAGVSQTPSNKVTEKGKYVELRCDPISGHTALYWYRQSLGQGPEFLIYFQGTGAADDSGLPNDRFFAVRPEGSVSTLKIQRTERGDSAVYLCASSPGPRTSGETQYFGPGTRLLVL.

The chain is built from TRBV7-8 and TRBJ2-1; 9 nucleotides agree with TRBD2. Trimming cost V 7 bases and J 4 bases; bases outside gene matches: 11. The CDR3 has 16 residues. In germline, CDR1 is SGHVS, CDR2 FQNEAQ. This CDR3 reads CASTSLAGGIYNEQFF. CDR3 nucleotide sequence: TGTGCCAGCACCTCCCTGGCGGGAGGGATTTACAATGAGCAGTTCTTC.

The chain recombines TRBV7-6 with TRBJ2-3; no definite D call. The CDR3 runs to 15 residues. The germline CDR1 and CDR2 sequences are SGHVS and FNYEAQ. Trimming took 6 bases from V and 0 from J, leaving 13 bases between them. The CDR3 coding sequence is TGTGCCAGCAGTCCCTTCGTGGGGAGCACAGATACGCAGTATTTT. It is translated as CASSPFVGSTDTQYF. Full variable domain (outside the CDR3, taken from reference TRBV7-6 and TRBJ2-3): GAGVSQSPRYKVTKRGQDVALRCDPISGHVSLYWYRQALGQGPEFLTYFNYEAQQDKSGLPNDRFSAERPEGSISTLTIQRTEQRDSAMYRCASSPFVGSTDTQYFGPGTRLTVL.

The chain joins TRBV30 to TRBJ1-1; the D gene is possibly TRBD1 (5 bases). Germline CDR1 GTSNPN, CDR2 SVGIG (reference sequence). This CDR3 contains 14 residues. Trimming left V 7 bases short and J 1 base short, with 16 bases between. CDR3 in DNA: TGTGCCTTGGACGAAGGGGCCGAGAACACTGAAGCTTTCTTT. Translated, it gives CALDEGAENTEAFF.

This clonotype was picked up one time. The V call is TRBV30, the J call TRBJ2-3; a weak D match, TRBD2 (5 bases). V was shortened by 4 bases and J by 5 bases, with 7 bases between the two germline ends. The length of the CDR3 is 11 residues. Germline loops: CDR1 GTSNPN, CDR2 SVGIG (reference sequence). The CDR3 DNA sequence: TGTGCCTGGACCGGAGGAGATACGCAGTATTTT. It encodes CAWTGGDTQYF.

The chain combines TRBV30 with TRBJ2-1; D may be TRBD2 (6 bases). Germline-derived CDR1 and CDR2 are GTSNPN and SVGIG (reference sequence). This CDR3 spans 12 amino acids. Between the trimmed V and J ends, which lost 3 bases and 4 bases, there was a span of 7 bases. As DNA, the CDR3 is TGTGCCTGGAGGGAGGGGTACAATGAGCAGTTCTTC. Translating gives CAWREGYNEQFF.

The V call is TRBV15, the J call TRBJ2-2, with D maybe TRBD1 (6 bases). Per the germline V gene, CDR1 is LNHNV and CDR2 is YYDKDF (reference sequence). Trimming cost V 0 bases and J 3 bases, with 14 bases left between them. The CDR3 contains 17 residues. CDR3: CATSRDRTEGYTGELFF. The CDR3 DNA reads as TGTGCCACCAGCAGAGATAGGACAGAGGGTTACACCGGGGAGCTGTTTTTT. Using reference TRBV15 and TRBJ2-2 for the parts outside the CDR3, the full variable domain is DAMVIQNPRYQVTQFGKPVTLSCSQTLNHNVMYWYQQKSSQAPKLLFHYYDKDFNNEADTPDNFQSRRPNTSFCFLDIRSPGLGDTAMYLCATSRDRTEGYTGELFFGEGSRLTVL.

The chain links TRBV4-3 to TRBJ1-5; 7 positions match TRBD1. Per the germline V gene, CDR1 is LGHNA and CDR2 is YSLEER. This CDR3 comprises 14 residues. V was clipped by 6 bases and J by 2 bases; unmatched bases: 4. The CDR3 is CASSYDRGNQPQHF. As DNA, the CDR3 is TGCGCCAGCAGTTACGACAGGGGCAATCAGCCCCAGCATTTT.

This clonotype turned up a few times. CDR3 DNA: TGTGCCAGCAGCCAAGGTCTCGGAAGCACAGATACGCAGTATTTT. As protein: CASSQGLGSTDTQYF. The V and J genes are TRBV4-2 and TRBJ2-3, with D uncertain. Germline CDR1 is LGHNA and CDR2 is YNFKEQ. Trimming shortened V by 1 base and J by 0 bases, and 8 bases separated the two germline ends. The CDR3 contains 15 residues.

J is TRBJ2-3 and V is TRBV30, with no clear D. Germline values: CDR1 GTSNPN, CDR2 SVGIG (reference sequence). V lost 3 bases and J lost 2, with 12 bases in between. This CDR3 comprises 14 residues. Here the CDR3 reads CAWRRPTYTDTQYF. In nucleotides, the CDR3 is TGTGCCTGGAGGCGCCCGACGTACACAGATACGCAGTATTTT.

The chain links TRBV4-3 to TRBJ2-7; TRBD2 matches 7 bases. V was pared by 4 bases and J by 3 bases, with 12 bases of the junction left unmatched. The CDR3 contains 16 residues. From germline, CDR1 is LGHNA and CDR2 YSLEER. The CDR3 spells CASSLDFRGSSYEQYF. The CDR3 DNA reads TGCGCCAGCAGCCTCGATTTCCGCGGGAGCAGCTACGAGCAGTACTTC.